A single sample is the source of the 28 T cell receptor beta chains below, sequenced in a study of T-cell reconstitution after alpha-beta-depleted transplantation in children. Unique molecular identifiers were incorporated when the TCRbeta library was constructed. TCRdb independently ran MiXCR on the PCR reads; one entry per CDR3 protein. The table records more than 300,000 distinct CDR3 sequences, about 17% of them present only once. The sample here was PBMCs, mostly from graft donor cells, taken 360 days after TCRalphabeta/CD19-depleted stem cell transplant. The receptors come from a male patient between 2 and 15 years old who had a stem cell transplant for acute lymphoblastic leukemia, so the T cells may come from the graft donor.

The V call is TRBV7-9, the J call TRBJ2-5, with a tentative D call TRBD2 (5 bases). The germline CDR1 and CDR2 sequences are SEHNR and FQNEAQ (reference sequence). V was shortened by 3 bases and J by 3 bases, with 17 bases between the two germline ends. There are 16 residues in the CDR3. The CDR3 here is CASSLSTPGVKETQYF. CDR3 sequence (DNA): TGTGCCAGCAGCTTGAGCACTCCCGGGGTGAAAGAGACCCAGTACTTC.

This clonotype was seen a handful of times. The J gene is TRBJ2-5, the V gene TRBV20-1; no clear D gene. Germline CDR1 reads DFQATT; CDR2 reads SNEGSKA (reference sequence). V gave up 3 bases and J gave up 3 bases, with 8 bases separating them. This CDR3 has 12 residues. DNA of the CDR3: TGCAGTGCTAGGGATACGAAAGAGACCCAGTACTTC. It translates to CSARDTKETQYF.

This clonotype occurred a few times. V gene TRBV7-9 combines with J gene TRBJ2-7; 9 nucleotides agree with TRBD1. The CDR3 loop spans 16 amino acids. J lost 2 bases, V lost 1 base, and 6 bases had no gene match. Germline CDR1 reads SEHNR; CDR2 reads FQNEAQ (reference sequence). The CDR3 nucleotides read TGTGCCAGCAGCTTAGGTACAGGGGGCTGGACCTACGAGCAGTACTTC. It specifies CASSLGTGGWTYEQYF.

V and J are TRBV11-2 and TRBJ2-7; 7 bases map to TRBD1. CDR1 SGHAT and CDR2 FQNNGV come from the germline V gene. The CDR3 loop spans 13 amino acids. V lost 5 bases to trimming and J lost 5 bases; unmatched junction nucleotides: 6. CDR3 DNA: TGTGCCAGCAGCGTAATCACAGGGGACGAGCAGTACTTC. As protein: CASSVITGDEQYF.

Many counts were recorded for this clonotype. The V gene is TRBV10-3, the J gene TRBJ2-2; either TRBD1 or TRBD2 may supply D (6 bases each). The CDR3 has 16 amino acids. Germline V lookup: CDR1 ENHRY, CDR2 SYGVKD. Trimming left V 2 bases short and J 5 bases short, with 15 bases between. The CDR3 DNA is TGTGCCATCAGTGAGGGACAGCTGACTAGGACCGGGGAGCTGTTTTTT. The encoded protein is CAISEGQLTRTGELFF.

This chain uses TRBV7-9 with TRBJ2-1; a weak D match, TRBD1 (6 bases). The CDR3 runs to 16 residues. V was trimmed by 8 bases and J by 1 base, leaving 18 bases between them. Germline V gene lookup returns CDR1 SEHNR and CDR2 FQNEAQ (reference sequence). In nucleotides, the CDR3 is TGTGCCAGCGGCTCCCGGCAGGGGATATCCTACAATGAGCAGTTCTTC. Translation gives CASGSRQGISYNEQFF. The full variable domain, completed using reference TRBV7-9 and TRBJ2-1, is DTGVSQNPRHKITKRGQNVTFRCDPISEHNRLYWYRQTLGQGPEFLTYFQNEAQLEKSRLLSDRFSAERPKGSFSTLEIQRTEQGDSAMYLCASGSRQGISYNEQFFGPGTRLTVL.

CDR3 nucleotide sequence: TGTGCCAGCAGCAAGGGGCCTGGGTCCGGAAACACCATATATTTT. It translates to CASSKGPGSGNTIYF. The genes are TRBV7-2 and TRBJ1-3, with D possibly TRBD1 on 5 matching bases. Trimming removed 5 bases from V and 4 bases from J, with 15 bases in between. This CDR3 is 15 amino acids long. Germline V gene lookup returns CDR1 SGHTA and CDR2 FQGNSA. Complete variable domain (other parts from reference TRBV7-2 and TRBJ1-3): GAGVSQSPSNKVTEKGKDVELRCDPISGHTALYWYRQSLGQGLEFLIYFQGNSAPDKSGLPSDRFSAERTGGSVSTLTIQRTQQEDSAVYLCASSKGPGSGNTIYFGEGSWLTVV.

Only a few counts were recorded for this clonotype. CDR3 nucleotide sequence: TGTGCCAGCAGTTTACTAGGACTAGCGGGAGCGGCAGATACGCAGTATTTT. This codes for CASSLLGLAGAADTQYF. The chain is built from TRBV27 and TRBJ2-3; 13 nucleotides line up with TRBD2. The CDR3 extends over 17 amino acids. J gave up 4 bases and V 2 bases, and 6 bases lay outside the gene matches. Germline CDR1 is MNHEY and CDR2 is SMNVEV (reference sequence).

This chain joins TRBV29-1 and TRBJ1-5, with a tentative D call TRBD1 (5 bases). The length of the CDR3 is 15 residues. V was trimmed by 5 bases and J by 0 bases, leaving 14 bases between them. Germline loops: CDR1 SQVTM, CDR2 ANQGSEA. The CDR3 loop reads CSVRIGTDSNQPQHF. The CDR3 nucleotides are TGCAGCGTTCGGATCGGGACGGATAGCAATCAGCCCCAGCATTTT.

This clonotype has more than one count but fewer than ten. This chain uses TRBV7-3 with TRBJ1-2; D is uncertain. The V end lost 4 bases, the J end lost 8 bases, and 14 bases lay between the germline ends. This CDR3 is built from 13 residues. Germline-derived CDR1 and CDR2 are SGHTA and FQGTGA. This chain's CDR3 is CASSSGELRGYTF. The DNA for the CDR3 is TGTGCCAGCAGCTCCGGTGAATTACGGGGCTACACCTTC.

The chain carries TRBV2 and TRBJ2-5; 11 bases align to TRBD1. The CDR3 runs to 14 residues. CDR1 and CDR2 (germline): SNHLY, FYNNEI. Trimming at V came to 10 bases and at J to 3 bases, leaving 7 bases not matched to a gene. CDR3 in amino acids: CATIWTGGKETQYF. CDR3 DNA sequence: TGTGCCACCATCTGGACAGGGGGCAAAGAGACCCAGTACTTC.

About this clonotype: A read error is possible here, since a much larger clone lies one base away. The chain uses TRBV24-1 and TRBJ2-1, with D perhaps matching TRBD2 (6 bases). Germline CDR1 and CDR2: KGHDR and SFDVKD. The V and J ends lost 0 bases and 9 bases respectively, with 8 bases between them. The CDR3 runs to 13 residues. The CDR3 nucleotides are TGTGCCACCAGTGATTTGTGGGGAGGTGAGCAGTTCTTC. The encoded protein is CATSDLWGGEQFF.

The V gene is TRBV4-3, the J gene TRBJ2-1; D is possibly TRBD2 (5 bases). Germline values: CDR1 LGHNA, CDR2 YSLEER. This CDR3 has 16 residues. V lost 0 bases and J 0 bases, leaving 9 bases between the germline ends. The chain's CDR3 is CASSQDGLASYNEQFF. In nucleotides, the CDR3 is TGCGCCAGCAGCCAAGATGGGCTAGCCTCCTACAATGAGCAGTTCTTC.

This clonotype was seen more than once but under ten times. This chain connects TRBV28 to TRBJ2-1, with 10 bases that match TRBD2. V gave up 2 bases and J gave up 3 bases; unmatched junction bases: 7. The CDR3 spans 17 residues. The germline V gene has CDR1 MDHEN and CDR2 SYDVKM. The CDR3 sequence is CASSLPGTSDLYNEQFF. The DNA for the CDR3 is TGTGCCAGCAGTTTACCCGGGACTAGCGACCTCTACAATGAGCAGTTCTTC.

This chain joins TRBV4-1 and TRBJ1-1, with 9 bases fitting TRBD1. The CDR3 covers 17 residues. V lost 4 bases, J lost 1 base, and 10 bases stayed unmatched. Germline V gene data show CDR1 as MGHRA and CDR2 as YSYEKL. The CDR3 nucleotides read TGCGCCAGCAGCCTCGAAGCGGGGACAGGGAGGAACACTGAAGCTTTCTTT. Encoded protein: CASSLEAGTGRNTEAFF.

This clonotype came up a few times. J is TRBJ2-2 and V is TRBV28, with TRBD2 identical over 8 bases. Trimming at V came to 6 bases and at J to 5 bases, leaving 11 bases not matched to a gene. This CDR3 has 16 residues. Germline V lookup: CDR1 MDHEN, CDR2 SYDVKM. CDR3 residues: CASRSIAGNFTGELFF. The CDR3 DNA follows: TGTGCCAGCAGGAGTATAGCGGGAAATTTTACCGGGGAGCTGTTTTTT.

This clonotype was detected only a few times. The V call is TRBV10-3, the J call TRBJ2-1; tentatively, D is TRBD1 or TRBD2 (6 bases each). Germline-derived CDR1 and CDR2 are ENHRY and SYGVKD. The CDR3 length is 14 residues. Deletions cut 4 bases from V and 7 bases from J, with 14 bases between. The chain's CDR3 is CAISGRDTRNEQFF. The DNA for the CDR3 is TGTGCCATCAGTGGGCGGGACACACGGAATGAGCAGTTCTTC.

This clonotype has a handful of counts. This chain uses TRBV4-1 with TRBJ1-3; the D is unclear. The germline V gene has CDR1 MGHRA and CDR2 YSYEKL. The CDR3 has 15 amino acids. Trimming took off 0 bases at V and 0 bases at J, with 6 bases between the two ends. As DNA, the CDR3 is TGCGCCAGCAGCCAAGATCACCTCTCTGGAAACACCATATATTTT. It translates to CASSQDHLSGNTIYF.

This clonotype has only a few counts. The V and J genes are TRBV30 and TRBJ2-7; a possible D gene is TRBD1 (5 bases). V was pared by 0 bases and J by 1 base, with 16 bases between. CDR3 length: 16 residues. Germline V CDR1 and CDR2: GTSNPN, SVGIG (reference sequence). This chain's CDR3 is CAWSVSNDSPSYEQYF. CDR3 in DNA: TGTGCCTGGAGTGTATCTAACGACAGTCCTTCCTACGAGCAGTACTTC. The whole variable domain, filled in from reference TRBV30 and TRBJ2-7, reads SQTIHQWPATLVQPVGSPLSLECTVEGTSNPNLYWYRQAAGRGLQLLFYSVGIGQISSEVPQNLSASRPQDRQFILSSKKLLLSDSGFYLCAWSVSNDSPSYEQYFGPGTRLTVT.

V gene TRBV2 combines with J gene TRBJ2-7; D perhaps matches TRBD2 (5 bases). Germline V CDR1 and CDR2: SNHLY, FYNNEI. This CDR3 is built from 13 residues. Trimming took off 7 bases at V and 3 bases at J, with 13 bases between the two ends. CDR3 DNA: TGTGCCAGCACCGAAGAGAGGGACTACGAGCAGTACTTC. Translated: CASTEERDYEQYF.

This rearrangement joins TRBV5-1 to TRBJ2-5, with unresolved D. The V and J ends lost 6 bases and 3 bases respectively, with 15 bases between them. The CDR3 sequence is 14 residues long. Germline loops: CDR1 SGHRS, CDR2 YFSETQ. DNA for the CDR3: TGCGCCAGCACGAGGATAGGGTTAGAAGAGACCCAGTACTTC. Residues: CASTRIGLEETQYF.

This clonotype has a handful of counts. V is TRBV10-1 and J is TRBJ2-3, with a tentative D call TRBD2 (6 bases). V dropped 4 bases and J dropped 9 bases, with 17 bases sitting between them. The germline CDR1 and CDR2 sequences are WNHNN and SYGVQD (reference sequence). The CDR3 is 14 residues long. The CDR3 DNA reads as TGCGCCAGCAGTGCGATTAGCGGCCGGTGGACGCAGTATTTT. It yields the protein CASSAISGRWTQYF.

This clonotype has at least ten counts. V and J are TRBV4-3 and TRBJ2-1; 16 bases align to TRBD2. Germline V gene data show CDR1 as LGHNA and CDR2 as YSLEER. The CDR3 loop spans 18 amino acids. J was trimmed by 0 bases and V by 4 bases; bases with no gene match: 3. The CDR3 reads CASSLGLAGGSSYNEQFF. The CDR3 coding sequence is TGCGCCAGCAGCCTGGGACTAGCGGGAGGGAGCTCCTACAATGAGCAGTTCTTC.

This clonotype was detected only a few times. The V gene is TRBV7-6, the J gene TRBJ2-7; D not certain. Trimming took off 1 base at V and 2 bases at J, with 9 bases between the two ends. The CDR3 covers 14 residues. The germline CDR1 and CDR2 sequences are SGHVS and FNYEAQ. CDR3 nucleotide sequence: TGTGCCAGCAGCTTAGAGAACAGTGCCTACGAGCAGTACTTC. Translated, it gives CASSLENSAYEQYF.

The chain couples TRBV29-1 to TRBJ2-7; 10 bases are a match to TRBD2. V was pared by 4 bases and J by 4 bases, with 19 bases of the junction left unmatched. Germline V gene lookup returns CDR1 SQVTM and CDR2 ANQGSEA. The CDR3 covers 18 residues. The CDR3 region is CSVVGVGLAVGLGYEQYF. The CDR3 coding sequence is TGCAGCGTTGTTGGCGTAGGACTAGCGGTTGGGTTAGGGTACGAGCAGTACTTC.

The chain couples TRBV12-3 or TRBV12-4 to TRBJ2-4; possible D gene TRBD1, 5 bases. The V and J ends lost 6 bases and 3 bases respectively, with 15 bases between them. CDR3 size: 15 residues. This chain's CDR3 is CASSLRAPGKNIQYF. The CDR3 nucleotides read TGTGCCAGCAGCCTCAGGGCCCCCGGCAAAAACATTCAGTACTTC.

Points on this clonotype: Germline is not matched at one junction end, which may reflect a read error. V gene TRBV2 combines with J gene TRBJ2-5; maybe TRBD1 (5 bases). The CDR3 loop spans 13 amino acids. The V gene's germline CDR1 is SNHLY and CDR2 FYNNEI. Here the CDR3 reads CASREGAQETQYF. As DNA, the CDR3 is TGTGCCAGCAGGGAAGGGGCCCAAGAGACCCAGTACTTC.

The chain is built from TRBV29-1 and TRBJ2-1, with a tentative D call TRBD1 (6 bases). The CDR3 extends over 13 amino acids. V lost 7 bases and J lost 2, with 12 bases in between. Germline V gene data show CDR1 as SQVTM and CDR2 as ANQGSEA. This CDR3 is CSATGTTYNEQFF. The DNA of the CDR3 is TGCAGCGCTACAGGGACCACCTACAATGAGCAGTTCTTC.